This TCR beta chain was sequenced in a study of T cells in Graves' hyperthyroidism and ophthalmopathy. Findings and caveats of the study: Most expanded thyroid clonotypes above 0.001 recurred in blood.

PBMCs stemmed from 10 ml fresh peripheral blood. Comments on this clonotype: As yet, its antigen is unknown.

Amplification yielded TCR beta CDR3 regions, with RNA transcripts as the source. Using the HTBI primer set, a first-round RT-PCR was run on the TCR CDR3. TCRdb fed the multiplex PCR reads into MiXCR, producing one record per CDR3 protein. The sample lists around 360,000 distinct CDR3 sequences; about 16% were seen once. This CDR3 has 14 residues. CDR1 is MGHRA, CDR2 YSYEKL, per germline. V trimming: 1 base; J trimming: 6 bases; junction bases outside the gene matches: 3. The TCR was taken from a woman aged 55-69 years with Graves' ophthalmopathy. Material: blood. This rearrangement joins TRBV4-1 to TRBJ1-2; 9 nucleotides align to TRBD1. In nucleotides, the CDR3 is TGCGCCAGCAGCCAAGTTGGGACAGGGAATGGCTACACCTTC. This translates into CASSQVGTGNGYTF.